The 28 T cell receptor beta chains in this list originate from one sample, sequenced in a study of siplizumab effects on memory and regulatory T cells. Assay: immunoSEQ multiplex PCR; the TCRdb copy retains only in-frame clones and omits some. The data show 95,000 to 100,000 clones, 92% seen once. The sample was non-Treg CD4+ T cells sorted from blood. Receptors originate from a human donor in good health.

The chain links TRBV30 to TRBJ1-2, with D perhaps TRBD1 (5 bases). The V end was cut by 2 bases, the J end by 8 bases, with 12 bases between. This CDR3 has 12 residues. Germline CDR1 is GTSNPN and CDR2 is SVGIG (reference sequence). The CDR3 DNA is TGTGCCTGGAGTAGAGGGGTGGAGGGCTACACCTTC. Its protein is CAWSRGVEGYTF.

The CDR3 coding sequence is TGTGCCAGCAGTGAATCGGGGACAGGGGCTTCCACCTTC. It yields the protein CASSESGTGASTF. The chain has TRBV25-1 and TRBJ1-2, with 10 bases lining up with TRBD1. The CDR3 is made up of 13 amino acids. Germline assignment: CDR1 MGHDK and CDR2 SYGVNS. V lost 1 base and J lost 13; bases outside the gene matches: 6.

The chain links TRBV21-1 to TRBJ2-2; the table's D call, TRBD1, was not checked against the DNA. TRBV21-1 is flagged as a pseudogene. This CDR3 is 16 amino acids long. The CDR3 DNA follows: TGTGCCAGCAGCAAAGCTTCCAGGGTAGTCACCGGGGAGCTGTTTTTT. It yields the protein CASSKASRVVTGELFF.

The chain recombines TRBV7-3 with TRBJ1-6; 7 bases agree with TRBD1. The CDR3 length is 14 residues. Trimming took 6 bases from V and 10 from J; bases not matched to a gene: 9. The germline gives CDR1 SGHTA, CDR2 FQGTGA. As DNA, the CDR3 is TGTGCCAGCAGTTTGGGACAGCGGGGCTCACCCCTCCACTTT. Amino acid sequence: CASSLGQRGSPLHF.

The rearrangement links TRBV7-8 to TRBJ2-2; 9 nucleotides align to TRBD1. Trimming removed 6 bases from V and 7 bases from J; junction bases left unmatched: 9. The CDR3 sequence is 15 residues long. Germline V gene data show CDR1 as SGHVS and CDR2 as FQNEAQ. The CDR3 spells CASRPTGGDSGELFF. The CDR3 bases are TGTGCCAGCAGGCCGACAGGGGGGGATAGCGGGGAGCTGTTTTTT.

The sample holds a few counts of this clone. The chain combines TRBV29-1 with TRBJ2-7; 7 positions agree with TRBD1. V dropped 2 bases and J dropped 5; count of bases not matched to a gene: 6. The CDR3 sequence is 13 residues long. CDR1 is SQVTM, CDR2 ANQGSEA, per germline. In nucleotides, the CDR3 is TGCAGCGTTGAACCCCGGACAGGCCACGAGCAGTACTTC. Amino acid sequence: CSVEPRTGHEQYF.

As DNA, the CDR3 is TGTGCCATCAGCTCTGGGACAGGGGGCAAAACAGATACGCAGTATTTT. This encodes CAISSGTGGKTDTQYF. This chain links TRBV10-3 with TRBJ2-3; TRBD1 matches 12 bases. This CDR3 contains 16 residues. The J segment lost 3 bases and the V segment lost 6 bases, leaving 7 bases of the junction unmatched. Germline V gene lookup returns CDR1 ENHRY and CDR2 SYGVKD.

In regard to this clone: The germline gene is not matched at one end of the junction; a read error may be the cause. In DNA form, the CDR3 reads TGTGCCGGCAGGGCGGCCGGGGAGCTGTTTTTT. Protein product: CAGRAAGELFF. The gene calls are TRBV6-1 and TRBJ2-2, with D maybe TRBD1 (5 bases). The CDR3 runs 11 residues. Germline V gene data show CDR1 as MNHNS and CDR2 as SASEGT.

This chain joins TRBV28 and TRBJ2-2, with D uncertain. CDR3 size: 17 residues. V dropped 7 bases and J dropped 2 bases, with 20 bases sitting between them. The germline CDR1 and CDR2 sequences are MDHEN and SYDVKM. CDR3: CASKTPSAGFNTGELFF. In DNA, the CDR3 is TGTGCCAGCAAAACCCCATCGGCAGGATTTAACACCGGGGAGCTGTTTTTT.

The genes are TRBV7-3 and TRBJ1-2, with D perhaps matching TRBD1 (6 bases). V was cut by 2 bases and J by 6 bases, with 16 bases left in between. CDR1 SGHTA and CDR2 FQGTGA come from the germline V gene. CDR3 length: 15 residues. The CDR3, as DNA: TGTGCCAGCAGCTTATTGGGCGGACAGAGTGATGGCTACACCTTC. The encoded protein is CASSLLGGQSDGYTF. The whole variable domain, remainder taken from reference TRBV7-3 and TRBJ1-2, is GAGVSQTPSNKVTEKGKYVELRCDPISGHTALYWYRQSLGQGPEFLIYFQGTGAADDSGLPNDRFFAVRPEGSVSTLKIQRTERGDSAVYLCASSLLGGQSDGYTFGSGTRLTVV.

The rearrangement links TRBV30 to TRBJ2-7; D not resolved. In germline, CDR1 is GTSNPN, CDR2 SVGIG (reference sequence). The CDR3 runs 12 residues. The V end was cut by 0 bases, the J end by 4 bases, with 7 bases between. This CDR3 reads CAWSVRVYEQYF. The CDR3 DNA sequence: TGTGCCTGGAGTGTTAGAGTATACGAGCAGTACTTC.

The genes are TRBV7-3 and TRBJ1-1; no firm D call. Germline values: CDR1 SGHTA, CDR2 FQGTGA. The CDR3 covers 13 residues. V was clipped by 1 base and J by 5 bases, with 8 bases between them. For the CDR3, the DNA is TGTGCCAGCAGCTTAAAAATGGGAACTGAAGCTTTCTTT. It is translated as CASSLKMGTEAFF.

The chain couples TRBV12-5 to TRBJ1-5; 8 positions match TRBD1. Germline V lookup: CDR1 LGHNT, CDR2 FRNRAP. The CDR3 runs 16 residues. J was trimmed by 2 bases and V by 2 bases; bases with no gene match: 5. This chain's CDR3 is CASGLSQGAGNQPQHF. For the CDR3, the DNA is TGTGCTAGTGGTTTGTCCCAGGGGGCCGGCAATCAGCCCCAGCATTTT.

This chain connects TRBV19 to TRBJ1-2; D is possibly TRBD1 (5 bases). The germline gives CDR1 LNHDA, CDR2 SQIVND (reference sequence). The germline V and J ends were trimmed by 3 bases and 5 bases, with 16 bases remaining between them. This CDR3 is 15 amino acids long. The CDR3 sequence is CASSIRGRDYYGYTF. The CDR3 DNA reads TGTGCCAGTAGTATCCGGGGCAGGGACTATTATGGCTACACCTTC.

This chain joins TRBV7-9 and TRBJ2-5; 12 nucleotides line up with TRBD2. From germline, CDR1 is SEHNR and CDR2 FQNEAQ (reference sequence). This CDR3 comprises 16 residues. V was clipped by 5 bases and J by 5 bases; unmatched bases: 9. CDR3: CASSPPRLAGEETQYF. The DNA of the CDR3 is TGTGCCAGCAGCCCCCCCCGACTAGCGGGAGAGGAGACCCAGTACTTC.

V and J are TRBV28 and TRBJ2-2, with D possibly TRBD1 on 6 matching bases. The CDR3 spans 14 residues. Between the trimmed V and J ends, which lost 6 bases and 5 bases, there was a span of 13 bases. Germline CDR1 and CDR2: MDHEN and SYDVKM. Here the CDR3 reads CASSLGTSTGELFF. CDR3 DNA sequence: TGTGCCAGCAGCCTGGGGACATCGACCGGGGAGCTGTTTTTT.

The gene calls are TRBV5-1 and TRBJ2-6; 8 positions match TRBD2. Per the germline V gene, CDR1 is SGHRS and CDR2 is YFSETQ. After removal of 7 bases from V and 0 bases from J, the junction contained 6 bases not matched to a gene. This CDR3 has 16 residues. CDR3 residues: CASSGGASSGANVLTF. CDR3 DNA sequence: TGCGCCAGCTCCGGGGGGGCGTCCTCTGGGGCCAACGTCCTGACTTTC.

A single count supports this clone. The rearrangement uses TRBV7-9 and TRBJ1-3; D is unclear. CDR3 length: 15 amino acids. V was trimmed by 7 bases and J by 0 bases, leaving 13 bases between them. The germline V gene encodes CDR1 SEHNR and CDR2 FQNEAQ (reference sequence). The CDR3 DNA reads TGTGCCAGCACCCAGTACGGTGACTCTGGAAACACCATATATTTT. This encodes CASTQYGDSGNTIYF.

The rearrangement uses TRBV7-8 and TRBJ1-2; 8 bases agree with TRBD1. Germline V gene lookup returns CDR1 SGHVS and CDR2 FQNEAQ. The CDR3 is 16 residues long. Trimming cost V 5 bases and J 4 bases; bases outside gene matches: 12. The CDR3 region has the DNA TGTGCCAGCAGCCTAGACCGGGACAGGCGTTCCTATGGCTACACCTTC. Protein sequence: CASSLDRDRRSYGYTF.

The chain links TRBV11-2 to TRBJ2-1; 8 nucleotides line up with TRBD1. CDR1 is SGHAT, CDR2 FQNNGV, per germline. CDR3 length equals 15 residues. V was pared by 3 bases and J by 2 bases, with 3 bases of the junction left unmatched. CDR3 protein: CASSFGQGAYNEQFF. CDR3 nucleotide sequence: TGTGCCAGCAGCTTTGGACAGGGCGCCTACAATGAGCAGTTCTTC.

By share of the sample, this clone is medium-sized. This chain joins TRBV7-9 and TRBJ1-4; 7 bases match TRBD1. J lost 5 bases, V lost 0 bases, and 0 bases had no gene match. This CDR3 spans 14 amino acids. Germline V gene sequence: CDR1 SEHNR, CDR2 FQNEAQ (reference sequence). In nucleotides, the CDR3 is TGTGCCAGCAGCTTAGCGGGACAGAATGAAAAACTGTTTTTT. It is translated as CASSLAGQNEKLFF.

The chain recombines TRBV5-1 with TRBJ2-3; no firm D call. Germline CDR1 is SGHRS and CDR2 is YFSETQ. V lost 5 bases, J lost 4 bases, and 8 bases lay in between. The CDR3 has 12 amino acids. The DNA of the CDR3 is TGCGCCAGCAGGAACATTCCAGATACGCAGTATTTT. Its protein is CASRNIPDTQYF. The complete variable domain, with remaining parts taken from reference TRBV5-1 and TRBJ2-3, reads KAGVTQTPRYLIKTRGQQVTLSCSPISGHRSVSWYQQTPGQGLQFLFEYFSETQRNKGNFPGRFSGRQFSNSRSEMNVSTLELGDSALYLCASRNIPDTQYFGPGTRLTVL.

The V call is TRBV28, the J call TRBJ2-7; D gene uncertain. V gave up 1 base and J gave up 2 bases, with 6 bases separating them. The CDR3 covers 13 residues. Germline loops: CDR1 MDHEN, CDR2 SYDVKM. CDR3 protein: CASSLSPTYEQYF. CDR3 nucleotides: TGTGCCAGCAGTTTATCCCCTACCTACGAGCAGTACTTC.

The CDR3 sequence is CASSLTSGTGELFF. The DNA for the CDR3 is TGTGCCAGCAGCTTGACTAGCGGGACCGGGGAGCTGTTTTTT. The J gene is TRBJ2-2, the V gene TRBV5-4; TRBD2 agrees at 9 bases. This CDR3 contains 14 residues. Germline V gene sequence: CDR1 SGHNT, CDR2 YYREEE (reference sequence). V lost 1 base and J lost 5; bases outside the gene matches: 0.

The chain combines TRBV19 with TRBJ2-2, with TRBD2 matching 13 bases. CDR1 is LNHDA and CDR2 is SQIVND in the germline V gene (reference sequence). The trim removed 7 bases at V and 4 bases at J, leaving 9 bases unmatched. The CDR3 extends over 17 amino acids. The CDR3 loop reads CASTNRGLAGRTGELFF. The CDR3 DNA is TGTGCCAGTACCAATAGGGGACTAGCGGGGCGCACCGGGGAGCTGTTTTTT.

This clone showed up just once. This chain uses TRBV7-9 with TRBJ2-1; TRBD2 aligns across 9 bases. The CDR3 is 15 amino acids. V lost 1 base to trimming and J lost 9 bases; unmatched junction nucleotides: 7. Germline V gives CDR1 SEHNR, CDR2 FQNEAQ (reference sequence). The chain's CDR3 is CASSLVASGNSEQFF. The DNA of the CDR3 is TGTGCCAGCAGCTTAGTGGCTAGCGGGAATAGTGAGCAGTTCTTC.

The chain employs TRBV7-9 and TRBJ2-3; the D is unclear. The V and J ends lost 2 bases and 10 bases respectively, with 10 bases between them. The CDR3 has 12 amino acids. Germline CDR1 is SEHNR and CDR2 is FQNEAQ (reference sequence). CDR3 residues: CASSLQQTAQYF. CDR3 in DNA: TGTGCCAGCAGCTTACAACAGACGGCGCAGTATTTT.

The chain is built from TRBV18 and TRBJ2-1; the D is unclear. The CDR3 length is 14 residues. The ends were cut back, 3 bases at V and 7 bases at J, with 13 bases in the middle. Germline V gives CDR1 KGHSH, CDR2 LQKENI. Written as DNA, the CDR3 is TGTGCCAGCTCACCGGACCTTGGTCTGAATGAGCAGTTCTTC. It translates to CASSPDLGLNEQFF.